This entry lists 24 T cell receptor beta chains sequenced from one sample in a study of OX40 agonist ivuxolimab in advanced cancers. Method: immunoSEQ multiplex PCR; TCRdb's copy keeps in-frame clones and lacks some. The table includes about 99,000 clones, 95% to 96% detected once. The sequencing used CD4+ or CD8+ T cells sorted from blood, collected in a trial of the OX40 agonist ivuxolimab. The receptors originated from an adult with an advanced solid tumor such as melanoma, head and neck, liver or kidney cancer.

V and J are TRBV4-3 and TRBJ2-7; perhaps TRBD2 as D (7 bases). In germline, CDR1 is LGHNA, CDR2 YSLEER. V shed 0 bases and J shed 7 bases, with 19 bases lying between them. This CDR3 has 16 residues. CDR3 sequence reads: CASSQDRGEGLGEQYF. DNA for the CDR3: TGCGCCAGCAGCCAAGATAGGGGGGAGGGCCTAGGAGAGCAGTACTTC.

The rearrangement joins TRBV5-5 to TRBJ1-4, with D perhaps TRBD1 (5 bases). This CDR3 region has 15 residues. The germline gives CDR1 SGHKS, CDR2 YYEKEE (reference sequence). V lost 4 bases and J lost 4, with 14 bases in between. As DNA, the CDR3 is TGTGCCAGCAGCCCACCTAACAGGAATAATGAAAAACTGTTTTTT. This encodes CASSPPNRNNEKLFF. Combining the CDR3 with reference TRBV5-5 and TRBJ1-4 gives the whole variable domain DAGVTQSPTHLIKTRGQQVTLRCSPISGHKSVSWYQQVLGQGPQFIFQYYEKEERGRGNFPDRFSARQFPNYSSELNVNALLLGDSALYLCASSPPNRNNEKLFFGSGTQLSVL.

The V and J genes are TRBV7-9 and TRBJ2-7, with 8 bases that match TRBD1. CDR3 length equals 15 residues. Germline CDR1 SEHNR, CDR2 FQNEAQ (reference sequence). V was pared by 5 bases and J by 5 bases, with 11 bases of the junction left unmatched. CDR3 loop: CASSPRLDRVDEQYF. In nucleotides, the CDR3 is TGTGCCAGCAGCCCCCGCTTGGACAGGGTGGACGAGCAGTACTTC. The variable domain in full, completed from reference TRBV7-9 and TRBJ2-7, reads DTGVSQNPRHKITKRGQNVTFRCDPISEHNRLYWYRQTLGQGPEFLTYFQNEAQLEKSRLLSDRFSAERPKGSFSTLEIQRTEQGDSAMYLCASSPRLDRVDEQYFGPGTRLTVT.

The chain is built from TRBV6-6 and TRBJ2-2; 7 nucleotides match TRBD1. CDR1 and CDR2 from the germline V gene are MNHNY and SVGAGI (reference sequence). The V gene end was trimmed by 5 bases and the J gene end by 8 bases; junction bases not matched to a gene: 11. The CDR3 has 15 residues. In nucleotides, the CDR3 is TGTGCCAGCAGTGATCCGGAGACAGGGAAGGGGGAGCTGTTTTTT. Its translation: CASSDPETGKGELFF.

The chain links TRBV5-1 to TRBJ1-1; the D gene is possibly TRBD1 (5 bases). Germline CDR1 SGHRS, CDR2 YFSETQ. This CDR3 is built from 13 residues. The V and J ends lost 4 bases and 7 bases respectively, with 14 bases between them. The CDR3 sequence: CASSQGQSFEAFF. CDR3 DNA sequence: TGCGCCAGCAGCCAAGGACAAAGCTTTGAAGCTTTCTTT. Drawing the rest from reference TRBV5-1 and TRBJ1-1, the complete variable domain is KAGVTQTPRYLIKTRGQQVTLSCSPISGHRSVSWYQQTPGQGLQFLFEYFSETQRNKGNFPGRFSGRQFSNSRSEMNVSTLELGDSALYLCASSQGQSFEAFFGQGTRLTVV.

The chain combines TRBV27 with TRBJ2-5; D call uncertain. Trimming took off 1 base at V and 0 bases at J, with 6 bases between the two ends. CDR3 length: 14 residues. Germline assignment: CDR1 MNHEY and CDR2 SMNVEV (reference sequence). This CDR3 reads CASSLWGDQETQYF. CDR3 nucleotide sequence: TGTGCCAGCAGTTTATGGGGTGACCAAGAGACCCAGTACTTC.

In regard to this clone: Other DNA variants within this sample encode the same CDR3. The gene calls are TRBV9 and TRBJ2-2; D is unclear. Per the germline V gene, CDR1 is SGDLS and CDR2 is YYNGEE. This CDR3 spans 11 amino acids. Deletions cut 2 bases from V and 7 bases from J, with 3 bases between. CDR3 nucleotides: TGTGCCAGCAGCGTTGGCGGGGAGCTGTTTTTT. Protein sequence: CASSVGGELFF.

The CDR3 here is CASSYRLSGTEAFF. In nucleotides, the CDR3 is TGTGCCAGCAGTTACAGGCTATCGGGCACTGAAGCTTTCTTT. V usage is TRBV6-5 and J usage is TRBJ1-1; D unresolved. The CDR3 covers 14 residues. CDR1 and CDR2 (germline): MNHEY, SVGAGI. V dropped 2 bases and J dropped 4 bases, with 11 bases sitting between them.

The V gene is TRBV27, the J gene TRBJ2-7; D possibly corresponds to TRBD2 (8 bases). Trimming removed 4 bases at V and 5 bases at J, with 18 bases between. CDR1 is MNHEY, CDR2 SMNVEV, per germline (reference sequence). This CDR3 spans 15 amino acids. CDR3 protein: CASSSPGGGVDEQYF. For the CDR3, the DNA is TGTGCCAGCAGTTCTCCGGGAGGGGGCGTCGACGAGCAGTACTTC.

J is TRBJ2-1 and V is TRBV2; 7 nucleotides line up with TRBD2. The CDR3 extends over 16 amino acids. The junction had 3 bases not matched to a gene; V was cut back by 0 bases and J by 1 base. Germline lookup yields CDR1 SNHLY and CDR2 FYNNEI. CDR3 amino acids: CASSEALGGSYNEQFF. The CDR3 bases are TGTGCCAGCAGTGAAGCGTTGGGGGGGTCCTACAATGAGCAGTTCTTC.

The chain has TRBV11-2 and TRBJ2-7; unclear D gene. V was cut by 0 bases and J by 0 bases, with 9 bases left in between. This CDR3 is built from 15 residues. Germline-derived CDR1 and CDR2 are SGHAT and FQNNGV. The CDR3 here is CASSLDIGTSYEQYF. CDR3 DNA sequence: TGTGCCAGCAGCTTAGATATAGGCACCTCCTACGAGCAGTACTTC.

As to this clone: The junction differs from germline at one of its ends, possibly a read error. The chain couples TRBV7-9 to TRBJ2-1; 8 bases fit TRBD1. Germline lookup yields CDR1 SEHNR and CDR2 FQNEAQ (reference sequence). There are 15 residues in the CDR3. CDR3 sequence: CASSLATGGNNEQFF. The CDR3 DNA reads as TGTGCCAGCAGCCTAGCTACAGGGGGAAACAATGAGCAGTTCTTC.

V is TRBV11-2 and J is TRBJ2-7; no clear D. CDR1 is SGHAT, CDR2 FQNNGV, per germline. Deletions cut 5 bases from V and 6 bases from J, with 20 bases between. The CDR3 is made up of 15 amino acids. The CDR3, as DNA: TGTGCCAGCAGCGAACATATAGTTCTTCACTTCGAGCAGTACTTC. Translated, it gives CASSEHIVLHFEQYF.

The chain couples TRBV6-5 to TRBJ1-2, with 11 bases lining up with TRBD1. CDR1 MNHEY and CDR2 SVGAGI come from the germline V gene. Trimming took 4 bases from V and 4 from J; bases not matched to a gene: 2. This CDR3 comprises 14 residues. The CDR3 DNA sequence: TGTGCCAGCAGTTGGACAGGGGGCTTCTATGGCTACACCTTC. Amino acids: CASSWTGGFYGYTF.

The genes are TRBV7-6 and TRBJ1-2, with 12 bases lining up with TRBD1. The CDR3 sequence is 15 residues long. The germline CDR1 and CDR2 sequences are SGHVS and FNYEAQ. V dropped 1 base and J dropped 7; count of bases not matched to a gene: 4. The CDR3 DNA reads TGTGCCAGCAGCTTAGGAGGGACAGGGGGCTCTGGCTACACCTTC. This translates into CASSLGGTGGSGYTF.

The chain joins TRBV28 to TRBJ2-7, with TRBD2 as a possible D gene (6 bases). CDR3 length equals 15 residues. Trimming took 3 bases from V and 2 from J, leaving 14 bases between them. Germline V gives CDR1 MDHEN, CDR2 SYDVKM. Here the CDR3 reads CASSFFGRMTYEQYF. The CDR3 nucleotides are TGTGCCAGCAGTTTTTTCGGGAGAATGACCTACGAGCAGTACTTC.

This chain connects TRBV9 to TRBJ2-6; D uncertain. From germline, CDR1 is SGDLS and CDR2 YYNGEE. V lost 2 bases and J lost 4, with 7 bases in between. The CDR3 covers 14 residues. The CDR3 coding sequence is TGTGCCAGCAGCGTTCTATTGGGGGCCAACGTCCTGACTTTC. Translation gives CASSVLLGANVLTF.

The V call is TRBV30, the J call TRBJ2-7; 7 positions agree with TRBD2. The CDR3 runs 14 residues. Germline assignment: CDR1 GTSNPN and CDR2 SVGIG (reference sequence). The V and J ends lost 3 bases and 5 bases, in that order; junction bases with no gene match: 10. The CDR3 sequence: CAWSPGGGWDEQYF. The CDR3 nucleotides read TGTGCCTGGAGCCCAGGCGGGGGTTGGGACGAGCAGTACTTC.

CDR3 residues: CASSLSPPDEQYF. DNA for the CDR3: TGTGCCAGCAGCTTAAGTCCCCCAGACGAGCAGTACTTC. The chain couples TRBV11-2 to TRBJ2-7; D call uncertain. This CDR3 has 13 amino acids. The V and J ends lost 2 bases and 5 bases respectively, with 10 bases between them. Germline CDR1 reads SGHAT; CDR2 reads FQNNGV.

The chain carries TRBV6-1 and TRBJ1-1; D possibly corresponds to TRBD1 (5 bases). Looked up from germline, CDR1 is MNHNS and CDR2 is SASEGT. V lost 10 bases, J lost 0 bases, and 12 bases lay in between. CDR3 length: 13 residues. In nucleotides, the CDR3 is TGTGCCACCGAGGACATATTGAACACTGAAGCTTTCTTT. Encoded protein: CATEDILNTEAFF.

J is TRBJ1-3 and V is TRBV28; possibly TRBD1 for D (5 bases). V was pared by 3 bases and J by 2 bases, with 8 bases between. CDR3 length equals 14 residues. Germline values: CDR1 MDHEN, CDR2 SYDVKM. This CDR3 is CASSFEGTGNTIYF. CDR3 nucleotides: TGTGCCAGCAGTTTCGAGGGGACTGGAAACACCATATATTTT.

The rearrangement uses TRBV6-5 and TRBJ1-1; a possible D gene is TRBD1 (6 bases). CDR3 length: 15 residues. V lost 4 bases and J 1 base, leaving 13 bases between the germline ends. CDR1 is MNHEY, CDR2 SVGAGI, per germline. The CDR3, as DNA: TGTGCCAGCAGTTCCCGGGACACCAGGAACACTGAAGCTTTCTTT. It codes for CASSSRDTRNTEAFF.

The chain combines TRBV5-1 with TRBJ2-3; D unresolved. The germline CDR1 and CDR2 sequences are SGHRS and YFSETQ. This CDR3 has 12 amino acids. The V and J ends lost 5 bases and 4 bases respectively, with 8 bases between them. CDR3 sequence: CASRGEPDTQYF. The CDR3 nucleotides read TGCGCCAGCAGAGGCGAACCAGATACGCAGTATTTT.

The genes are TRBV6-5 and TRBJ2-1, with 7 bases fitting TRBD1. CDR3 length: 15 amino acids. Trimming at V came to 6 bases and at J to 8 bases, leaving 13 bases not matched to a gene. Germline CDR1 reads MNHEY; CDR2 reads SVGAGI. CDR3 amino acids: CASSFSPRQGDEQFF. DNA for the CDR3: TGTGCCAGCAGCTTCTCTCCCCGACAGGGCGATGAGCAGTTCTTC.